This T cell receptor beta chain was obtained from a study of blood T cell repertoires in COVID-19. Across the study: Sites in the United States, Italy and Spain provided acute and convalescent COVID-19 samples. T cells, B-cell-depleted T cells, or PBMCs provided the cDNA or gDNA that served as material.

Authors' methods: Using reference gene primer amplification, nucleated cell counts were estimated. Assay: immunoSEQ multiplex PCR; the TCRdb copy retains only in-frame clones and omits some. V, J and clone size are those of that table, while D and trimming were read from the DNA. The sample lists approximately 140,000 clones, around 83% occurring once. The receptor was isolated from a woman aged 60-75 years with acute or convalescent COVID-19. The sample taken for sequencing was peripheral blood.

The chain's CDR3 is CASSPWTGRPGYNEQFF. Here the CDR3 DNA reads TGTGCCAGTAGTCCCTGGACAGGGCGTCCGGGCTACAATGAGCAGTTCTTC. V and J are TRBV19 and TRBJ2-1, with TRBD1 identical over 8 bases. V lost 5 bases and J lost 3; bases outside the gene matches: 12. Germline V gene sequence: CDR1 LNHDA, CDR2 SQIVND (reference sequence). The CDR3 extends over 17 amino acids.